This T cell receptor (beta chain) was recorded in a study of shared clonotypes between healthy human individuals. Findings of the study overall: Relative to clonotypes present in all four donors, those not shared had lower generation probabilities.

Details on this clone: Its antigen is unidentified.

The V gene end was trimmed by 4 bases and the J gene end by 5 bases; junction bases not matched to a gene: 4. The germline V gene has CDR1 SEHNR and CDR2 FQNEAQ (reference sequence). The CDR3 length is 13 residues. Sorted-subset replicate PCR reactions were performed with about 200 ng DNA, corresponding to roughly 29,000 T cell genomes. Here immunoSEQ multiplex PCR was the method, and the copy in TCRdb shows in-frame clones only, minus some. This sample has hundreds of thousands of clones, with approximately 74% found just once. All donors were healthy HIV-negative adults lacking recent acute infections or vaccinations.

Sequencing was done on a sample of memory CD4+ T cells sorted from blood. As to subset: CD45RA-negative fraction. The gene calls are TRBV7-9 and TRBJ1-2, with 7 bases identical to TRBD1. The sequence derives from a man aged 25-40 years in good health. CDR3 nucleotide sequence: TGTGCCAGCAGCTCAACAGGGGCTTATGGCTACACCTTC. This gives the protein CASSSTGAYGYTF.